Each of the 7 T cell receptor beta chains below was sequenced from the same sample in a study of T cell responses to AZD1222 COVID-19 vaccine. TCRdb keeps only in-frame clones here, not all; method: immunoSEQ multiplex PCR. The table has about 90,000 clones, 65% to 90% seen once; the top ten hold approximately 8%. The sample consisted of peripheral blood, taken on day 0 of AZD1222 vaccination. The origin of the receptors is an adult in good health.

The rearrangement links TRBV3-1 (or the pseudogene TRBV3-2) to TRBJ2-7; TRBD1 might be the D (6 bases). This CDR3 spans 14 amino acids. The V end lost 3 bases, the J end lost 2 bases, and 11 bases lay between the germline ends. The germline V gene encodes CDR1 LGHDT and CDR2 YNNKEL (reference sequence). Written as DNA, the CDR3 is TGTGCCAGCAGCCACCGGACAGCCACCTACGAGCAGTACTTC. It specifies CASSHRTATYEQYF.

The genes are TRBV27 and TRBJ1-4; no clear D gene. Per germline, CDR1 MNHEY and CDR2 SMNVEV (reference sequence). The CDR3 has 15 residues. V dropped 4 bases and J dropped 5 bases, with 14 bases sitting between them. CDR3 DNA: TGTGCCAGCAGTTCCGCCGAGAGGCGGAATGAAAAACTGTTTTTT. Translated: CASSSAERRNEKLFF. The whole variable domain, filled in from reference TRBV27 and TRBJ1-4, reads EAQVTQNPRYLITVTGKKLTVTCSQNMNHEYMSWYRQDPGLGLRQIYYSMNVEVTDKGDVPEGYKVSRKEKRNFPLILESPSPNQTSLYFCASSSAERRNEKLFFGSGTQLSVL.

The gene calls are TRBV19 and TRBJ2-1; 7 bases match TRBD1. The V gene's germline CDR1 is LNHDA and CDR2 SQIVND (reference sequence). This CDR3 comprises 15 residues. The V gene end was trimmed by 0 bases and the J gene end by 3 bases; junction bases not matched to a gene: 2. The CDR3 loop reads CASSIDGQVYNEQFF. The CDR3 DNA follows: TGTGCCAGTAGTATAGACGGACAGGTCTACAATGAGCAGTTCTTC.

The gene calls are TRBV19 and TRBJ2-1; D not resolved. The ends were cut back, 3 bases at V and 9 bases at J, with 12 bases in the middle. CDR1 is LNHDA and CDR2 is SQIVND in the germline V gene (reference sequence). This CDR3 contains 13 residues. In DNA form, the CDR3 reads TGTGCCAGTAGTATCATGAGTTTGCGTGAGCAGTTCTTC. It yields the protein CASSIMSLREQFF.

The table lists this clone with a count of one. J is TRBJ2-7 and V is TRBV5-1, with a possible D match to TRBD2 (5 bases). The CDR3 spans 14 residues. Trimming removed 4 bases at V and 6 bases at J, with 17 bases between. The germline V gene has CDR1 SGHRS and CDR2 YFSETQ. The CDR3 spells CASSVSLGGFEQYF. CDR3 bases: TGCGCCAGCAGCGTCTCTCTGGGCGGGTTCGAGCAGTACTTC.

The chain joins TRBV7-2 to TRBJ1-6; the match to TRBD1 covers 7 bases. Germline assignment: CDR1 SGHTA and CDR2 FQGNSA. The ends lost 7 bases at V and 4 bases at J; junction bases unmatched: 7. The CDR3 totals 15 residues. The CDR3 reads CASNYRDRYNSPLHF. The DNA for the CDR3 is TGTGCCAGCAATTACCGGGACAGATATAATTCACCCCTCCACTTT.

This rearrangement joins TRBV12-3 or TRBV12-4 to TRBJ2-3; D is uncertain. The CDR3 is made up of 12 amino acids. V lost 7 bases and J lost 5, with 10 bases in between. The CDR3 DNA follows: TGTGCCAGCATTCGTGGGCAAGATACGCAGTATTTT. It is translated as CASIRGQDTQYF.